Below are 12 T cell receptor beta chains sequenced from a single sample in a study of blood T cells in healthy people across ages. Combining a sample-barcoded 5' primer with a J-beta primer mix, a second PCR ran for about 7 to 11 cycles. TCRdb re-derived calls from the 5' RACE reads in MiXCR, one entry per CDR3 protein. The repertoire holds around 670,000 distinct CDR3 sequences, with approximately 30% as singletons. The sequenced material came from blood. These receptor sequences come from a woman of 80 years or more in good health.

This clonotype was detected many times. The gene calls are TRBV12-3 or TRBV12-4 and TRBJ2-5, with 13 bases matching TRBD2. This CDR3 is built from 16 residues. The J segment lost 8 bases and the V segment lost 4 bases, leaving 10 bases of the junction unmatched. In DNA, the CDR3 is TGTGCCAGCAGTTCACTAGCGGGGGGGACGTACCGCACCCAGTACTTC. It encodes CASSSLAGGTYRTQYF.

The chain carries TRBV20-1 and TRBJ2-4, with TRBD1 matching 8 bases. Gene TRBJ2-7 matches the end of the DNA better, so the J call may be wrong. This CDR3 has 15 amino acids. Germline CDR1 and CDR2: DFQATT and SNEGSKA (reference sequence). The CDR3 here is CSAIPRDRTTYEQYF. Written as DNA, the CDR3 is TGCAGTGCCATACCCCGGGACAGGACGACCTACGAGCAGTACTTC.

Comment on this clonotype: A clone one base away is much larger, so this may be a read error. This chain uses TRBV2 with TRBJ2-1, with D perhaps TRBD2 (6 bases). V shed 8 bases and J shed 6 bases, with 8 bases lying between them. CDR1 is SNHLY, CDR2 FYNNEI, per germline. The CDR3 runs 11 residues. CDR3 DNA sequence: TGTGCCAGCGGGGGGACCAATGAGCAGTTCTTC. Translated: CASGGTNEQFF. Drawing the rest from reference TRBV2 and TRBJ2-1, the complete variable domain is EPEVTQTPSHQVTQMGQEVILRCVPISNHLYFYWYRQILGQKVEFLVSFYNNEISEKSEIFDDQFSVERPDGSNFTLKIRSTKLEDSAMYFCASGGTNEQFFGPGTRLTVL.

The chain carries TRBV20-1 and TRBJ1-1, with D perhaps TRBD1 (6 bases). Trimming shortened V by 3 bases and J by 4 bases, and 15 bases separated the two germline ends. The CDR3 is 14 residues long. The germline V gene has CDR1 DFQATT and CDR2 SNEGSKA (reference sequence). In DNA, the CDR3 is TGCAGTGCTAGGTCCAGGGGTAGGGGCACTGAAGCTTTCTTT. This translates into CSARSRGRGTEAFF.

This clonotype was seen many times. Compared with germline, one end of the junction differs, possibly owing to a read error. The CDR3 bases are TGCGCCAGCAGCCCGGGACAGGTGCTCTCTGGGGCCAACGTCCTGACTTTC. As protein: CASSPGQVLSGANVLTF. The gene calls are TRBV7-6 and TRBJ2-6; 8 bases map to TRBD1. The germline gives CDR1 SGHVS, CDR2 FNYEAQ. This CDR3 region has 17 residues.

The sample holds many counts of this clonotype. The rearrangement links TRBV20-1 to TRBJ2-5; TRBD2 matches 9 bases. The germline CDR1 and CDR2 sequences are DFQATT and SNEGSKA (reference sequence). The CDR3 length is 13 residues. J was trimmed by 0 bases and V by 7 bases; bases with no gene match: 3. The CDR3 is CSGAGGYQETQYF. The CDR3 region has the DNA TGCAGTGGGGCGGGGGGGTACCAAGAGACCCAGTACTTC.

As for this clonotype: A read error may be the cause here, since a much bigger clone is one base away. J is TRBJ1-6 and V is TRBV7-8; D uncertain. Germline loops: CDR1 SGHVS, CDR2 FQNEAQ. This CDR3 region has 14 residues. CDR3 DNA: TGTGCCTGCAGCTTAGGCCACAATAATTCACCCCTCCACTTT. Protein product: CACSLGHNNSPLHF.

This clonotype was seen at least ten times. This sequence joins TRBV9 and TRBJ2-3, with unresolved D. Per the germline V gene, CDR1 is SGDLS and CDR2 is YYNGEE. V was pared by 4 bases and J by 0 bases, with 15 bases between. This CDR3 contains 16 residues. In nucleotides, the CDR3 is TGTGCCAGCAGCCCCCGGTTTCTTTCTAGCACAGATACGCAGTATTTT. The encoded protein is CASSPRFLSSTDTQYF.

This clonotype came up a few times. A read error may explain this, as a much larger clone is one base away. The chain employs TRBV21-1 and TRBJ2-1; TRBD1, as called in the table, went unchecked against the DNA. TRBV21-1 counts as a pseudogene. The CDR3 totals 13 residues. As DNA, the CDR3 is TGTGCCAGCAGCATAGGACAGGGCAATGAGCAGTTCTTC. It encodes CASSIGQGNEQFF.

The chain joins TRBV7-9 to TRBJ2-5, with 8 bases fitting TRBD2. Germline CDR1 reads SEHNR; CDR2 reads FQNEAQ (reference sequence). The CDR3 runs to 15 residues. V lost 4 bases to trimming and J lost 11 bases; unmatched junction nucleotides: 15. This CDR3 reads CASSYPGLGNYEQYF. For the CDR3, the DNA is TGTGCCAGCAGCTATCCGGGACTAGGTAACTATGAGCAGTACTTC. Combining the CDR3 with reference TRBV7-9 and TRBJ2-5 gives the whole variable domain DTGVSQNPRHKITKRGQNVTFRCDPISEHNRLYWYRQTLGQGPEFLTYFQNEAQLEKSRLLSDRFSAERPKGSFSTLEIQRTEQGDSAMYLCASSYPGLGNYEQYFGPGTRLLVL.

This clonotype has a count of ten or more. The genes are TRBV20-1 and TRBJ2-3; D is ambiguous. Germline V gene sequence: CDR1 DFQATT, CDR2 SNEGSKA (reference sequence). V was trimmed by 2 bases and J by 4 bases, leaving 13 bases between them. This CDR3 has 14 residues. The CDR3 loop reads CSARPPTQADTQYF. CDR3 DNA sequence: TGCAGTGCTAGACCTCCCACACAAGCAGATACGCAGTATTTT.

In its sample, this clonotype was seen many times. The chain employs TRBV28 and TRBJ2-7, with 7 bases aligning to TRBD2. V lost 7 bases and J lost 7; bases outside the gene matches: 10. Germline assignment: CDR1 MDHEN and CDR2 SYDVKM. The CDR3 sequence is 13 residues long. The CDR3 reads CASTQGGSMEQYF. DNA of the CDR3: TGTGCCAGCACCCAGGGAGGGAGTATGGAGCAGTACTTC.